This TCR beta chain emerged from a study of early T cells in non-severe SARS-CoV-2 infection. The CDR3 extends over 16 amino acids. After removal of 0 bases from V and 1 base from J, the junction contained 7 bases not matched to a gene. In germline, CDR1 is SGDLS, CDR2 YYNGEE. Individual cDNA molecules were tagged with unique molecular identifiers. Using its own MiXCR run on the 5' RACE reads, TCRdb lists one record per CDR3 protein. The data show 75,000 to 90,000 distinct CDR3 sequences, with about 9.4% seen just once and 8% held by the top ten. The V and J genes are TRBV9 and TRBJ2-7; 7 bases line up with TRBD2. The sequences come from whole blood, collected at baseline. This sequence originates from an adult who was a healthcare worker with PCR-confirmed SARS-CoV-2 infection or an uninfected control (not recorded which). The DNA of the CDR3 is TGTGCCAGCAGCGTAGGTACTAGCGAAGGATCCTACGAGCAGTACTTC. Its translation is CASSVGTSEGSYEQYF.